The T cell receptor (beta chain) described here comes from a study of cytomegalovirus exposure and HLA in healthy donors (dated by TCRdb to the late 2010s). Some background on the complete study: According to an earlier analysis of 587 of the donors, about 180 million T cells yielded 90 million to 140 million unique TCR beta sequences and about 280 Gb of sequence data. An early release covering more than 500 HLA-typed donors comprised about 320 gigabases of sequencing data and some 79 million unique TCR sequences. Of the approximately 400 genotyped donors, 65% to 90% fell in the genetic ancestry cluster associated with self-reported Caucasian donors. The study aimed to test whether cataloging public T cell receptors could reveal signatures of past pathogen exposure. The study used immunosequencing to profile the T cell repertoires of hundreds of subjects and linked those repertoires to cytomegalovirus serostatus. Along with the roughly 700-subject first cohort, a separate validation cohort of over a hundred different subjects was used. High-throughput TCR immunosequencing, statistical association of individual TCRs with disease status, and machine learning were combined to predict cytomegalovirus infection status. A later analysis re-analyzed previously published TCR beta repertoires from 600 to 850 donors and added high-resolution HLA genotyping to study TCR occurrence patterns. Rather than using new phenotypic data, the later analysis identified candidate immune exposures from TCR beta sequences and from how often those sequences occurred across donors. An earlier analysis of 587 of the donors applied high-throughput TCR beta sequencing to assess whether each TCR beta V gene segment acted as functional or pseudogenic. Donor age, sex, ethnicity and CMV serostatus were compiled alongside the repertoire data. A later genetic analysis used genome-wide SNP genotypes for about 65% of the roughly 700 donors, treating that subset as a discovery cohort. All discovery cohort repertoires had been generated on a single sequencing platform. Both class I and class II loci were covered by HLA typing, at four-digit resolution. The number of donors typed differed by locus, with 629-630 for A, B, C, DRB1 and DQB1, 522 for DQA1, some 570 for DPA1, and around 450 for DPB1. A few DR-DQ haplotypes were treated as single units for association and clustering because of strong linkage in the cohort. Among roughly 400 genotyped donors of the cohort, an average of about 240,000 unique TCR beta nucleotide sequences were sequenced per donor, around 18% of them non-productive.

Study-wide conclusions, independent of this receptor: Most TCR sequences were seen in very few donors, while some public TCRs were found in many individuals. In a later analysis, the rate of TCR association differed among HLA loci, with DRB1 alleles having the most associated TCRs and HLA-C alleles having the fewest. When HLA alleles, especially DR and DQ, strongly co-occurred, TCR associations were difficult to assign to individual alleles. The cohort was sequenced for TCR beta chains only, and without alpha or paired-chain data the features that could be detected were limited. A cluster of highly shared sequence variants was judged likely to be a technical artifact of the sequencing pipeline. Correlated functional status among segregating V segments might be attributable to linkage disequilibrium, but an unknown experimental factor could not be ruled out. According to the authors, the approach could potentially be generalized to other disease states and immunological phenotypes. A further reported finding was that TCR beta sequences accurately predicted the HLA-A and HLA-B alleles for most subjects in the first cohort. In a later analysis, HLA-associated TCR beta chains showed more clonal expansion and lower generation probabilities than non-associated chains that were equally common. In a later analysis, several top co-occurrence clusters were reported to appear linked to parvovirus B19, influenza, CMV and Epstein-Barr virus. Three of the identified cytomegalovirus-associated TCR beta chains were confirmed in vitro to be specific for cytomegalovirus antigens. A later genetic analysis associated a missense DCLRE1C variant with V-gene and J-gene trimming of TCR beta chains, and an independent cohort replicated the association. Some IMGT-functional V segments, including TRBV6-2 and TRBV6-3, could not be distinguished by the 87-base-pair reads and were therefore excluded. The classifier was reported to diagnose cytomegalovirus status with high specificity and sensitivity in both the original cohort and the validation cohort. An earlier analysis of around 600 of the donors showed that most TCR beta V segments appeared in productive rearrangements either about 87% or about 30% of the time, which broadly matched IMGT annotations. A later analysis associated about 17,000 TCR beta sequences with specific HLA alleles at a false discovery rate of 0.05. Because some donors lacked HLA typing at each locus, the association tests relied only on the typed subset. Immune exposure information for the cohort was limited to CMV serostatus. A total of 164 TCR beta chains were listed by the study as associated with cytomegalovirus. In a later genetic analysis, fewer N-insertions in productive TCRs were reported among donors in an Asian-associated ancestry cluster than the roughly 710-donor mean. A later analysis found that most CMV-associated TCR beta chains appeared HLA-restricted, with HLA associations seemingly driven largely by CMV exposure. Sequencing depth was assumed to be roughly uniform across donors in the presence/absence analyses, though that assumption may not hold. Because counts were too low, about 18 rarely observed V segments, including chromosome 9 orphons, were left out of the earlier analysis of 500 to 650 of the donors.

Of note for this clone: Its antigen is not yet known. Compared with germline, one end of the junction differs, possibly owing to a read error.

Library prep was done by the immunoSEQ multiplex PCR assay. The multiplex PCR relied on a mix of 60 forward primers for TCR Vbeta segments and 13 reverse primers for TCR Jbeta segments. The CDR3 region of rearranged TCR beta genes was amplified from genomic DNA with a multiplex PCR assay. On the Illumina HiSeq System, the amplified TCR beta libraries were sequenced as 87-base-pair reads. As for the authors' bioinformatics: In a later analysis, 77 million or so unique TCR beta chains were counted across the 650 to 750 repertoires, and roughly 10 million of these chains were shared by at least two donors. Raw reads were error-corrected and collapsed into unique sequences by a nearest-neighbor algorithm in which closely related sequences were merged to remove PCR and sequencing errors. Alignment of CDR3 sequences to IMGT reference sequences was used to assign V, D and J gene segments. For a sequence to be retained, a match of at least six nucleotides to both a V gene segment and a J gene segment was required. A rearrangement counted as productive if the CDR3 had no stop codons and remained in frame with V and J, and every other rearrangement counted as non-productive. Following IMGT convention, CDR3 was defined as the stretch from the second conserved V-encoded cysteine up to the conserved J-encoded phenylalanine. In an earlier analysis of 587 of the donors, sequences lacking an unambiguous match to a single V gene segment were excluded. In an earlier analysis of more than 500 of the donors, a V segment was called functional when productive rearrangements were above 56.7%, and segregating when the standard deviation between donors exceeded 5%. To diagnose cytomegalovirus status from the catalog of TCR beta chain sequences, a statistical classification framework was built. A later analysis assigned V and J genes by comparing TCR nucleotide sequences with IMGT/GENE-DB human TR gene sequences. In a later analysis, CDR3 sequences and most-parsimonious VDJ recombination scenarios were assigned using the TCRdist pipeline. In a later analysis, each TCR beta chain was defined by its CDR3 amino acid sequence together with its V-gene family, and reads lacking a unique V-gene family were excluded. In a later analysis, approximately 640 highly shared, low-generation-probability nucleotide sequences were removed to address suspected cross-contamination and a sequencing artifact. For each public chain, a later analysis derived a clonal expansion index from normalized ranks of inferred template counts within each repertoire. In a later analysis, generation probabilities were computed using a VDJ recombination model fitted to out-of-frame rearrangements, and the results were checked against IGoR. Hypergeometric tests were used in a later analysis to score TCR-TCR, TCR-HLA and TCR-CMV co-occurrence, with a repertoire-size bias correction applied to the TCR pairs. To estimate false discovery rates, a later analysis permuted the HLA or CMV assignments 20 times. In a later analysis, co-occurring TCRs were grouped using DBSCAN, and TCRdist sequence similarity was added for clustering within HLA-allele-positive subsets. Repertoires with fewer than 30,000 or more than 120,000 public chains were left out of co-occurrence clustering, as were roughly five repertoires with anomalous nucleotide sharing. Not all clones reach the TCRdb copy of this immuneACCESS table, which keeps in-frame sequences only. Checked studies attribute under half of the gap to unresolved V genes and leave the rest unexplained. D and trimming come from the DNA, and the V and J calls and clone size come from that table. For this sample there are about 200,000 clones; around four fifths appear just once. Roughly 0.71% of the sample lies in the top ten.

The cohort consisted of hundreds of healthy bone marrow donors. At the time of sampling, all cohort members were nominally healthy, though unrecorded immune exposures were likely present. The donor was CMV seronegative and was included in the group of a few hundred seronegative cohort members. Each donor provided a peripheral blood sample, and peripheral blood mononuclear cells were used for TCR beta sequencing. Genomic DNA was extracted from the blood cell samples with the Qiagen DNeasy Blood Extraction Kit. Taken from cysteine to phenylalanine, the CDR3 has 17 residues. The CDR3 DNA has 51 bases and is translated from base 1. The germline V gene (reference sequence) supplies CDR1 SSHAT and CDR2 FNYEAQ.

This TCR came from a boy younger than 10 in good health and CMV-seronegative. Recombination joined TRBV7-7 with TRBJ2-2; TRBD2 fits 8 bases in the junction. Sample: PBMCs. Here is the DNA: TGTGCTAGCAGCTTAACAGCGGGACTAGTGGAGACCGGGGAGCTGTTTTTT. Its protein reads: CASSLTAGLVETGELFF.